This T cell receptor beta chain was recorded in a study of shared clonotypes between healthy human individuals. Study context: The study drew on two women and three men aged 18 to 49 as donors. General study points: A handful of donors had roughly 5% of their naive CD4 clonotypes in common.

Per the study methods: From ImmunoSEQ came sequences covering only the junction and carrying no quality scores, so filtering differed. The repertoire was sequenced with immunoSEQ multiplex PCR; TCRdb's copy has only in-frame clones and lacks some. Clone size and the V and J calls come from that table; the DNA yielded D and trimming. The repertoire holds about 2.2 million clones, with around 93% as singletons. The naive CD8 population came from CD45RO-negative cells selected for CCR7, without terminally differentiated effector memory CD45RA+ cells. Donors were Caucasian adults residing in Nashville, Tennessee, USA. V lost 5 bases to trimming and J lost 4 bases, with 16 bases between them. The CDR3 is 15 residues long. Germline V gene data show CDR1 as SSHAT and CDR2 as FNYEAQ (reference sequence). Note on this clone: As yet, its antigen is unknown.

The sample consisted of naive CD8+ T cells from PBMCs. This receptor was taken from a young man in good health. Some clones in this sample may be carry-over from other donors' samples. The chain carries TRBV7-7 and TRBJ2-3, with D maybe TRBD2 (6 bases). CDR3 loop: CASSPVGSGPDTQYF. The CDR3 DNA reads as TGTGCCAGCAGCCCCGTCGGGAGTGGTCCAGATACGCAGTATTTT.